The present T cell receptor beta chain was sequenced within a study of glioma-infiltrating T cells. Study-wide results and caveats: Gliomas, especially low-grade, showed above-expected tissue-blood divergence; non-neoplastic patients showed below.

The table lists this clonotype with a few counts. The antigen is not known. Using RNA template, CDR3s of TCR alpha and beta were amplified with iRepertoire arm-PCR. TCRdb independently ran MiXCR on the multiplex PCR reads; one entry per CDR3 protein. The sample gives some 130,000 distinct CDR3 sequences, about 25% of which show up once; around a quarter is in the top ten. The CDR3 is 14 residues long. The V gene's germline CDR1 is MDHEN and CDR2 SYDVKM. Between the trimmed V and J ends, which lost 1 base and 2 bases, there was a span of 8 bases. The sequence was collected from a human donor with low-grade glioma or glioblastoma, undergoing nonglioma brain surgery, or in good health (not recorded which). Sample: glioma tissue, nonneoplastic brain tissue, or PBMCs (not recorded which). V is TRBV28 and J is TRBJ2-5; D unclear. The DNA of the CDR3 is TGTGCCAGCAGTTTATACGCAGTTCAAGAGACCCAGTACTTC. Amino acid sequence: CASSLYAVQETQYF.